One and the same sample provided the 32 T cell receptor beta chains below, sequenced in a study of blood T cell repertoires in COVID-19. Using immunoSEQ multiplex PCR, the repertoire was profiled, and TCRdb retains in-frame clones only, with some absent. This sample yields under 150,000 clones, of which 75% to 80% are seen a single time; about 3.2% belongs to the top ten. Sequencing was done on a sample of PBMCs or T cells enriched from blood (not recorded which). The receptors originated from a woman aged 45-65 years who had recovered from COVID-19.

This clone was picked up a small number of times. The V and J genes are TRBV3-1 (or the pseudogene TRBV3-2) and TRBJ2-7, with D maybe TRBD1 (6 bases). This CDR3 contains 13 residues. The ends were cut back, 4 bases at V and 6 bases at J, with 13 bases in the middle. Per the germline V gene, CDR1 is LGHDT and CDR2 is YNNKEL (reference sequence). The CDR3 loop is CASSRGHLREQYF. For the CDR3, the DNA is TGTGCCAGCAGCCGGGGACACCTTCGCGAGCAGTACTTC.

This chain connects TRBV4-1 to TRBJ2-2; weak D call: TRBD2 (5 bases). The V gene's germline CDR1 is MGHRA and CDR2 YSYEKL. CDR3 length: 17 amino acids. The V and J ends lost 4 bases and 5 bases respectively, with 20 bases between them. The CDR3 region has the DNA TGCGCCAGCAGCCGGGCCGCTAGCAGGCGAGGTACCGGGGAGCTGTTTTTT. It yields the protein CASSRAASRRGTGELFF.

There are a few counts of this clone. The DNA of the CDR3 is TGTGCCAGCAGGATAAGGACAGGAGATAATTCACCCCTCCACTTT. As protein: CASRIRTGDNSPLHF. This rearrangement joins TRBV2 to TRBJ1-6, with 7 bases lining up with TRBD1. J was trimmed by 5 bases and V by 6 bases; bases with no gene match: 7. The CDR3 runs to 15 residues. Germline CDR1 and CDR2: SNHLY and FYNNEI.

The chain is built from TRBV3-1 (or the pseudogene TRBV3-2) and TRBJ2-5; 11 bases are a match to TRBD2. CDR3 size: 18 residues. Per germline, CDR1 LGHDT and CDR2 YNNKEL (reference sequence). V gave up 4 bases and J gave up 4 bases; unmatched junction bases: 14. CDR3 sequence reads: CASSPRGLLAGGRETQYF. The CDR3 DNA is TGTGCCAGCAGCCCGAGGGGGCTGCTAGCGGGAGGCAGAGAGACCCAGTACTTC.

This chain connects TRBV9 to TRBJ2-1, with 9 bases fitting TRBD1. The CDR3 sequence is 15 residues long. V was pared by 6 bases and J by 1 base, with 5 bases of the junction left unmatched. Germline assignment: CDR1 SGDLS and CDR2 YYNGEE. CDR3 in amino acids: CASTLQGASYNEQFF. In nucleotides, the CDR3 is TGTGCCAGCACCCTACAGGGGGCTTCCTACAATGAGCAGTTCTTC.

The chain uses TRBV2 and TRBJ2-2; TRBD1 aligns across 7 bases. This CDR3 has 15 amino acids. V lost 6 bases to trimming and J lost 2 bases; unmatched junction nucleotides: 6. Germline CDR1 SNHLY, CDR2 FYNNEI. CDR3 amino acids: CASRENRGNTGELFF. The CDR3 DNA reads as TGTGCCAGCAGGGAGAACAGGGGAAACACCGGGGAGCTGTTTTTT.

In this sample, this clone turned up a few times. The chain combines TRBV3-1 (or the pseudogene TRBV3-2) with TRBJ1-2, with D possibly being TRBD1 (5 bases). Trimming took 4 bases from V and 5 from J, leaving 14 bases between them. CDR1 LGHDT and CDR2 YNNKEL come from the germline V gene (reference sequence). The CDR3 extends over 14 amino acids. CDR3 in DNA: TGTGCCAGCAGCCCTAACCAGGGTGGATATGGCTACACCTTC. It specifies CASSPNQGGYGYTF.

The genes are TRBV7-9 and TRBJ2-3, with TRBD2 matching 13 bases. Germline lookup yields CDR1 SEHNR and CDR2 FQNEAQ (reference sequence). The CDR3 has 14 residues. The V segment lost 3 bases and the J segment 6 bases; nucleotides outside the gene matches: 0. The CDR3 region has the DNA TGTGCCAGCAGCTTGACTAGCGGGGGGGATACGCAGTATTTT. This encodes CASSLTSGGDTQYF.

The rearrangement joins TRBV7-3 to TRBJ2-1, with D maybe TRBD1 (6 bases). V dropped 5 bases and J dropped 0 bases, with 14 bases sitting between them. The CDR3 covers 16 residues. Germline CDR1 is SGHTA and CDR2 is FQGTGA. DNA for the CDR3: TGTGCCAGCAGCCTCTTGGGGGCGGACTCCTACAATGAGCAGTTCTTC. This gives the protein CASSLLGADSYNEQFF.

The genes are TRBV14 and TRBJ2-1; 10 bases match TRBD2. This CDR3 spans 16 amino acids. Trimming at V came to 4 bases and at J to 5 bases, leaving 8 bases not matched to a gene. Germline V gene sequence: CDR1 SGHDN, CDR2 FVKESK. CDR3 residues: CASSPSRTSGNNEQFF. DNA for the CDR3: TGTGCCAGCAGCCCAAGCCGCACTAGCGGGAACAATGAGCAGTTCTTC.

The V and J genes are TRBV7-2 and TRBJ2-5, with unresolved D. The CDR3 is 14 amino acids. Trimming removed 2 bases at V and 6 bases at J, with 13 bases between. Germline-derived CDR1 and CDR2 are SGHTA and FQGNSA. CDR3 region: CASSLTRGGQTQYF. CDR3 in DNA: TGTGCCAGCAGCTTAACAAGAGGCGGTCAGACCCAGTACTTC.

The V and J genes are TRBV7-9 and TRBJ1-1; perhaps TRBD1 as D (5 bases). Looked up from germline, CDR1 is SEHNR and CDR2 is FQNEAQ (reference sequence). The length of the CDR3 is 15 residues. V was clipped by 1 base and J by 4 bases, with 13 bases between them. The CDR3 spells CASSLEPAGPTEAFF. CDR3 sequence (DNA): TGTGCCAGCAGCTTAGAACCAGCAGGGCCCACTGAAGCTTTCTTT.

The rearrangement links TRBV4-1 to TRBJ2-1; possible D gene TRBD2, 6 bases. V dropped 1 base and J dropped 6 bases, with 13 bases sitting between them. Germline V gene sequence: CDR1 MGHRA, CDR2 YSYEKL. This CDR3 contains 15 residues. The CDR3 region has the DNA TGCGCCAGCAGCCAAGGTAGCGGCCGAACCAATGAGCAGTTCTTC. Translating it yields CASSQGSGRTNEQFF.

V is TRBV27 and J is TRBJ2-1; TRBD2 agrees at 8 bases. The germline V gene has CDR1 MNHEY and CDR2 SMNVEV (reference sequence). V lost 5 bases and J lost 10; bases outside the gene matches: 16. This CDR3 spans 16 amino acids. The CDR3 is CASSPIVAGGPKEQFF. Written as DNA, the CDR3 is TGTGCCAGCAGTCCCATAGTCGCGGGGGGTCCGAAGGAGCAGTTCTTC.

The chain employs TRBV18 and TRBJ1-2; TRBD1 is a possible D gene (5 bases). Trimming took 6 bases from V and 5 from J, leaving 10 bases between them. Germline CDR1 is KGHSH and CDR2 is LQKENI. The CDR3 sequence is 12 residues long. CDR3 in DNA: TGTGCCAGCTCCCCCTCAGGGTATGGCTACACCTTC. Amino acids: CASSPSGYGYTF.

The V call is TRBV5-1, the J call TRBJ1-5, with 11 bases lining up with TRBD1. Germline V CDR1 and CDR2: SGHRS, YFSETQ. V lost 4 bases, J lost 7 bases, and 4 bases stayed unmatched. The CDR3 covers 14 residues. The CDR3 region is CASSVGTGGQPQHF. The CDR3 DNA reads TGCGCCAGCAGCGTGGGGACAGGGGGACAGCCCCAGCATTTT.

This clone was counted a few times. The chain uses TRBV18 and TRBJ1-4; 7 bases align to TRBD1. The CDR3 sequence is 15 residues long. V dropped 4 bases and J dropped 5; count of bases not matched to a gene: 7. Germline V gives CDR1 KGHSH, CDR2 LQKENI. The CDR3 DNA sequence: TGTGCCAGCTCACTAGGGACAGCCGAGAATGAAAAACTGTTTTTT. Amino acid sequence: CASSLGTAENEKLFF.

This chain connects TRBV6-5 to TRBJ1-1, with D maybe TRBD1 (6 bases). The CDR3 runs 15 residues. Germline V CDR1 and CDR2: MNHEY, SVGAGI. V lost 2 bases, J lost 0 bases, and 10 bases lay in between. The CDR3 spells CASSYTGHMNTEAFF. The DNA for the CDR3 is TGTGCCAGCAGTTACACGGGACATATGAACACTGAAGCTTTCTTT.

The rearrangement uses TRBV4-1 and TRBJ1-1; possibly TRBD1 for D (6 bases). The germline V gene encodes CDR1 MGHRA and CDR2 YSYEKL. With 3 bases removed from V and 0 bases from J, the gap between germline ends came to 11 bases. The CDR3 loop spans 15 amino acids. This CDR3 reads CASSQTDRMNTEAFF. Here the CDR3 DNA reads TGCGCCAGCAGCCAGACCGACAGGATGAACACTGAAGCTTTCTTT.

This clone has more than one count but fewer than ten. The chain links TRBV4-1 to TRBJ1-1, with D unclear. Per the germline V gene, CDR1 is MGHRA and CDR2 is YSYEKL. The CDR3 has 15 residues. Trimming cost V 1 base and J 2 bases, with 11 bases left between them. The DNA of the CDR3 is TGCGCCAGCAGCCAAGTCCCGACATTTAACACTGAAGCTTTCTTT. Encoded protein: CASSQVPTFNTEAFF.

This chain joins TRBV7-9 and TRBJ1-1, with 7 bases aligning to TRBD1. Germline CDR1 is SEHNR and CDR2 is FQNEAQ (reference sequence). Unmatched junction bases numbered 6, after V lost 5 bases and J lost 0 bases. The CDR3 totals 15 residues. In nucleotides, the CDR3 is TGTGCCAGCAGCAAGGGGACAGACATGAACACTGAAGCTTTCTTT. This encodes CASSKGTDMNTEAFF.

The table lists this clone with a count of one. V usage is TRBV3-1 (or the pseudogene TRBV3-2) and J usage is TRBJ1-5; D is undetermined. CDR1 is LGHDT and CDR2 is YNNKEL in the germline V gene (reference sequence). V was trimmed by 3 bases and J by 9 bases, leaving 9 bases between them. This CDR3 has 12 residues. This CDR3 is CASSQTSGPQHF. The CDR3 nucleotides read TGTGCCAGCAGCCAGACCTCGGGGCCCCAGCATTTT.

The CDR3 protein is CASSPGTHYNEQFF. CDR3 coding DNA: TGTGCCAGCAGTCCCGGGACTCACTACAATGAGCAGTTCTTC. The chain joins TRBV28 to TRBJ2-1, with TRBD2 as a possible D gene (6 bases). The germline CDR1 and CDR2 sequences are MDHEN and SYDVKM. The CDR3 has 14 amino acids. V gave up 5 bases and J gave up 3 bases, with 11 bases separating them. Variable domain in full (rest from reference TRBV28 and TRBJ2-1): DVKVTQSSRYLVKRTGEKVFLECVQDMDHENMFWYRQDPGLGLRLIYFSYDVKMKEKGDIPEGYSVSREKKERFSLILESASTNQTSMYLCASSPGTHYNEQFFGPGTRLTVL.

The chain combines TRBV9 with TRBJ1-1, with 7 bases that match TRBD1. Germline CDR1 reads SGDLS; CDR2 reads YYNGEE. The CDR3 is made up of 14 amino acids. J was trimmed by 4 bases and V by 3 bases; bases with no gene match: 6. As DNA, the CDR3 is TGTGCCAGCAGCGACACAGGGGCCGGCACTGAAGCTTTCTTT. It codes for CASSDTGAGTEAFF.

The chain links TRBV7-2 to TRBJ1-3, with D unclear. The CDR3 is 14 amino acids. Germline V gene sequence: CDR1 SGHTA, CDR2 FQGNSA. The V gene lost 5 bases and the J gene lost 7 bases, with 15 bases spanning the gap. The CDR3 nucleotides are TGTGCCAGCAGCCTCCGAGGAAGTTTGAACACCATATATTTT. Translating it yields CASSLRGSLNTIYF.

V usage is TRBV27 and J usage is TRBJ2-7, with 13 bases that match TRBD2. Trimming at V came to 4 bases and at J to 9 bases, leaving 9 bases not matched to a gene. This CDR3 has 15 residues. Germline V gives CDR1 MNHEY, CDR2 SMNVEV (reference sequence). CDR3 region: CASSSGLAGFVGQYF. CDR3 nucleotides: TGTGCCAGCAGTTCGGGACTAGCGGGATTCGTTGGGCAGTACTTC.

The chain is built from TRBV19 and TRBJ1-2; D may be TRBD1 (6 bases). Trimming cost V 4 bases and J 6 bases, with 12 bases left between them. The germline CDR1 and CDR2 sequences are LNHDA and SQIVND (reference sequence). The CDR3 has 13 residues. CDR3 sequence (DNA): TGTGCCAGTAGTACTGGACAGTCCGATGGCTACACCTTC. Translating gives CASSTGQSDGYTF.

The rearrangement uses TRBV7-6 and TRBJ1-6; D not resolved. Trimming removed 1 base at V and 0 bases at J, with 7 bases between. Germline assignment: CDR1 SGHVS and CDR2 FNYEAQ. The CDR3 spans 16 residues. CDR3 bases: TGTGCCAGCAGCTTAGGGACTCACTCCTATAATTCACCCCTCCACTTT. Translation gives CASSLGTHSYNSPLHF.

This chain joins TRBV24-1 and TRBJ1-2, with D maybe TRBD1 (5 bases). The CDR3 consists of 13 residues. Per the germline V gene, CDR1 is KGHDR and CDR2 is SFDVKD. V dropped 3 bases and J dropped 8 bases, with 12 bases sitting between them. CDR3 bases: TGTGCCACCAGTGATGGCAGGGTAGGCGGCTACACCTTC. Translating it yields CATSDGRVGGYTF.

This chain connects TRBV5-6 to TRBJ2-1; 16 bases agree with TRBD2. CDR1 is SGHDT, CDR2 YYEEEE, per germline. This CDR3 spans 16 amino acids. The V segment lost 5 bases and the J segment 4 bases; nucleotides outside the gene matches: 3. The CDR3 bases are TGTGCCAGCAGGGGACTAGCGGGAGGGCCGTACAATGAGCAGTTCTTC. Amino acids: CASRGLAGGPYNEQFF.

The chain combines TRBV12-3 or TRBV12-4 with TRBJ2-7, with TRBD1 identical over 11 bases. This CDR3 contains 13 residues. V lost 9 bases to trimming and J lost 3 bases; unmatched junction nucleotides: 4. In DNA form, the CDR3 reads TGTGCCAGTTCGGGACAGGGGGACTACGAGCAGTACTTC. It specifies CASSGQGDYEQYF.

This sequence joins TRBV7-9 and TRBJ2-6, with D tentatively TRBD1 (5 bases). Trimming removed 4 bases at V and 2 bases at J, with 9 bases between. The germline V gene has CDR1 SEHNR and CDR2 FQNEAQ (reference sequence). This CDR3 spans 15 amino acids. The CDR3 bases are TGTGCCAGCAGCTCCCCCAGGGCTGGGGCCAACGTCCTGACTTTC. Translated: CASSSPRAGANVLTF.